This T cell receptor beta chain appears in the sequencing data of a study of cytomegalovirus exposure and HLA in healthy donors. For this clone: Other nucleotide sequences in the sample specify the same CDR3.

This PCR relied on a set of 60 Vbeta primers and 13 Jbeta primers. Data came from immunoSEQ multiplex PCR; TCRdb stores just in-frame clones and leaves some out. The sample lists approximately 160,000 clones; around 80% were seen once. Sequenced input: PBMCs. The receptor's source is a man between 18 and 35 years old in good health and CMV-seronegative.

The CDR3 bases are TGTGCCAGCAGCACCCGGTTAGCGGGCCTCTCCTACGAGCAGTACTTC. Translated: CASSTRLAGLSYEQYF. This rearrangement joins TRBV7-8 to TRBJ2-7; TRBD2 matches 7 bases. The CDR3 length is 16 residues. Per the germline V gene, CDR1 is SGHVS and CDR2 is FQNEAQ. The V gene end was trimmed by 5 bases and the J gene end by 0 bases; junction bases not matched to a gene: 10. The full variable domain, rest sourced from reference TRBV7-8 and TRBJ2-7, is GAGVSQSPRYKVAKRGQDVALRCDPISGHVSLFWYQQALGQGPEFLTYFQNEAQLDKSGLPSDRFFAERPEGSVSTLKIQRTQQEDSAVYLCASSTRLAGLSYEQYFGPGTRLTVT.